These 12 T cell receptor beta chains originate from one sample sequenced in a study of blood T cell repertoires in COVID-19. Sequenced by immunoSEQ multiplex PCR; TCRdb stores in-frame clones only, minus some. The profile shows tens of thousands of clones, 90% to 95% of them singletons. The sequencing sample was made of peripheral blood. The receptor set was obtained from a man aged 45-65 years with acute or convalescent COVID-19.

The chain uses TRBV7-9 and TRBJ1-2, with TRBD1 matching 8 bases. The CDR3 totals 14 residues. Germline CDR1 reads SEHNR; CDR2 reads FQNEAQ (reference sequence). The V segment lost 6 bases and the J segment 4 bases; nucleotides outside the gene matches: 7. CDR3 in amino acids: CASRAGQGLYGYTF. The CDR3 DNA reads as TGTGCCAGCAGAGCCGGACAGGGTCTCTATGGCTACACCTTC.

The J gene is TRBJ2-1, the V gene TRBV7-6; TRBD2 aligns across 15 bases. The J segment lost 1 base and the V segment lost 5 bases, leaving 6 bases of the junction unmatched. The germline gives CDR1 SGHVS, CDR2 FNYEAQ. This CDR3 spans 18 amino acids. CDR3 nucleotides: TGTGCCAGCAGCCACCAGGGACTAGCGGGAGGTTCCTACAATGAGCAGTTCTTC. As protein: CASSHQGLAGGSYNEQFF.

The chain couples TRBV6-2 or TRBV6-3 to TRBJ2-1; no definite D call. V was trimmed by 2 bases and J by 4 bases, leaving 9 bases between them. This CDR3 comprises 14 residues. Germline V gene sequence: CDR1 MNHEY, CDR2 SVGEGT. As DNA, the CDR3 is TGTGCCAGCAGTTACGTTGGCGGTTACAATGAGCAGTTCTTC. Its protein is CASSYVGGYNEQFF.

The V gene is TRBV10-3, the J gene TRBJ2-6; D gene unclear. The germline V and J ends were trimmed by 3 bases and 4 bases, with 16 bases remaining between them. Germline CDR1 is ENHRY and CDR2 is SYGVKD. The CDR3 is 17 amino acids. The CDR3 coding sequence is TGTGCCATCAGTGATAGCCCCCGTGTATTCGGGGCCAACGTCCTGACTTTC. Protein product: CAISDSPRVFGANVLTF.

V is TRBV6-6 and J is TRBJ2-5; D unresolved. Trimming took off 8 bases at V and 5 bases at J, with 12 bases between the two ends. The CDR3 spans 12 residues. Germline CDR1 reads MNHNY; CDR2 reads SVGAGI (reference sequence). CDR3 in DNA: TGTGCCAGCGGTTTGAGGCGGGAGACCCAGTACTTC. Encoded protein: CASGLRRETQYF.

The chain links TRBV3-1 (or the pseudogene TRBV3-2) to TRBJ2-2; D remains unclear. CDR3 size: 14 residues. V was cut by 2 bases and J by 3 bases, with 7 bases left in between. CDR1 and CDR2 from the germline V gene are LGHDT and YNNKEL (reference sequence). The CDR3 spells CASSQLIHTGELFF. In nucleotides, the CDR3 is TGTGCCAGCAGCCAACTTATTCACACCGGGGAGCTGTTTTTT.

As concerns this clone: An end of the junction differs from the germline gene, which may be a read error. This chain links TRBV5-6 with TRBJ2-3, with TRBD2 identical over 14 bases. Germline values: CDR1 SGHDT, CDR2 YYEEEE. The CDR3 covers 17 residues. Written as DNA, the CDR3 is TGTGCCAGCAGCACCCGCGGACTAGCGGGAGGAGGAGATGCGCAGTATTTT. It encodes CASSTRGLAGGGDAQYF. The full variable domain, completed using reference TRBV5-6 and TRBJ2-3, is DAGVTQSPTHLIKTRGQQVTLRCSPKSGHDTVSWYQQALGQGPQFIFQYYEEEERQRGNFPDRFSGHQFPNYSSELNVNALLLGDSALYLCASSTRGLAGGGDAQYFGPGTRLTVL.

This rearrangement joins TRBV5-1 to TRBJ1-2; 7 bases are shared with TRBD1. V trimming: 0 bases; J trimming: 8 bases; junction bases outside the gene matches: 13. The CDR3 covers 16 residues. CDR1 is SGHRS, CDR2 YFSETQ, per germline. CDR3 bases: TGCGCCAGCAGCTTGGGGAGGGACAGCGGGTCGCAAGGCTACACCTTC. Protein: CASSLGRDSGSQGYTF. Full variable domain (remainder filled in from reference TRBV5-1 and TRBJ1-2): KAGVTQTPRYLIKTRGQQVTLSCSPISGHRSVSWYQQTPGQGLQFLFEYFSETQRNKGNFPGRFSGRQFSNSRSEMNVSTLELGDSALYLCASSLGRDSGSQGYTFGSGTRLTVV.

The chain employs TRBV5-1 and TRBJ1-3; D remains ambiguous. The germline gives CDR1 SGHRS, CDR2 YFSETQ. The CDR3 has 15 residues. V was cut by 2 bases and J by 4 bases, with 13 bases left in between. The CDR3 loop reads CASSLWESAGNTIYF. The CDR3 DNA sequence: TGCGCCAGCAGCTTATGGGAGTCAGCCGGAAACACCATATATTTT.

J is TRBJ2-5 and V is TRBV2, with 10 bases matching TRBD2. J was trimmed by 5 bases and V by 5 bases; bases with no gene match: 5. Germline assignment: CDR1 SNHLY and CDR2 FYNNEI. There are 14 residues in the CDR3. Written as DNA, the CDR3 is TGTGCCAGCAGTTTAGCGGGAGGCCCCGAGACCCAGTACTTC. It codes for CASSLAGGPETQYF.

The chain recombines TRBV6-5 with TRBJ1-2; possible D gene TRBD1, 5 bases. Germline V gene sequence: CDR1 MNHEY, CDR2 SVGAGI. The CDR3 totals 16 residues. The germline V and J ends were trimmed by 0 bases and 0 bases, with 11 bases remaining between them. This chain's CDR3 is CASSYSTGEANYGYTF. DNA of the CDR3: TGTGCCAGCAGTTACTCGACGGGGGAGGCTAACTATGGCTACACCTTC.

The V gene is TRBV2, the J gene TRBJ1-1; 10 bases are a match to TRBD1. CDR1 is SNHLY and CDR2 is FYNNEI in the germline V gene. The CDR3 spans 15 residues. V trimming: 6 bases; J trimming: 7 bases; junction bases outside the gene matches: 11. The CDR3 sequence: CASREGQGTSDEAFF. Here the CDR3 DNA reads TGTGCCAGCAGGGAGGGACAGGGGACGTCCGATGAAGCTTTCTTT. The full variable domain, completed using reference TRBV2 and TRBJ1-1, is EPEVTQTPSHQVTQMGQEVILRCVPISNHLYFYWYRQILGQKVEFLVSFYNNEISEKSEIFDDQFSVERPDGSNFTLKIRSTKLEDSAMYFCASREGQGTSDEAFFGQGTRLTVV.